The clone carrying this T cell receptor beta chain counts as medium-sized (0.01 to 0.1%). Its specificity is unknown. Free of recent acute infections or vaccinations, the donors were healthy HIV-negative adults. These data belong to a study of shared clonotypes between healthy human individuals. The study's findings and limits: Sequencing depth was expected to affect clonotype sharing among donors.

Replicate PCRs for unsorted PBMC used 300 ng DNA (around 29,000 T cell genomes). Assay used: immunoSEQ multiplex PCR; TCRdb lists only in-frame clones, some missing. The table lists 97,000 or so clones, 40% to 55% of them singletons. Germline V gene data show CDR1 as LNHDA and CDR2 as SQIVND (reference sequence). The CDR3 extends over 16 amino acids. V dropped 2 bases and J dropped 5 bases, with 17 bases sitting between them. This sequence originates from a woman aged 40-49 years in good health. Some clones in this sample may be carry-over from other donors' samples. Sequencing was done on a sample of PBMCs. The J gene is TRBJ2-3, the V gene TRBV19; weak D call: TRBD1 (5 bases). The CDR3 DNA reads as TGTGCCAGTAGTATAAGAGTTGGGTCAGACAGAGATACGCAGTATTTT. It yields the protein CASSIRVGSDRDTQYF.